This T cell receptor beta chain derives from a study of radiation and T cells in renal cell carcinoma. Study results and limitations: In blood, top tumor clones expanded by 2 weeks, shrinking by 4. Baseline intratumoral clonotype presence is unknown without pretreatment biopsies.

As to time point: blood 4 weeks post-SBRT, at nephrectomy. This sample's treatment: 15 Gy SBRT to primary tumor, nephrectomy 4 weeks later. Nephrectomy followed 15 Gy stereotactic body radiation by 4 weeks. Clear cell pathology was present in this patient's renal cell carcinoma. CDR3 length equals 13 residues. Profiling relied on immunoSEQ multiplex PCR, and the TCRdb table lists in-frame clones only, not all of them. In the table there are fewer than 200,000 clones, roughly nine tenths of which are singletons. About this clone: The antigen is not known.

The genes are TRBV21-1 and TRBJ2-7; the table's D call of TRBD1 was not tested on the DNA. TRBV21-1 is termed a pseudogene. The source of this sequence is a woman between 50 and 59 years old with renal cell carcinoma. The input for sequencing was blood, taken from a patient whose treatment included radiotherapy and nephrectomy. The CDR3 bases are TGTGCCAGCAGGGACAGGTTCTCCTACGAGCAGTACTTC. Translated: CASRDRFSYEQYF.